Each of the 12 T cell receptor beta chains below was sequenced from the same sample in a study of beta chain features in type 1 diabetes. Study-level findings and limits: Across all four CD4+ subsets, people with type 1 diabetes showed modestly shorter TCRB CDR3s.

These receptors have no identified antigens. Isolated RNA was reverse transcribed in full, so expressed TCRB transcripts were sequenced. The table came from immunoSEQ multiplex PCR; TCRdb's copy has only in-frame clones and leaves some out. Of over 600,000 clones in the sample, about an eighth were seen once. Material: naive CD4+ T cells from blood. The receptors were sampled from a man younger than 45 with type 1 diabetes.

The V gene is TRBV2, the J gene TRBJ1-5, with D hard to call. Germline-derived CDR1 and CDR2 are SNHLY and FYNNEI. This CDR3 region has 14 residues. Trimming left V 0 bases short and J 0 bases short, with 3 bases between. The DNA for the CDR3 is TGTGCCAGCAGTGAAGCGGGTAGCAATCAGCCCCAGCATTTT. It specifies CASSEAGSNQPQHF.

This sequence joins TRBV20-1 and TRBJ2-5; TRBD2 aligns across 7 bases. The V and J ends lost 5 bases and 3 bases, in that order; junction bases with no gene match: 0. The CDR3 loop spans 11 amino acids. In germline, CDR1 is DFQATT, CDR2 SNEGSKA (reference sequence). The CDR3 DNA sequence: TGCAGTGCTGGGGGGGAAGAGACCCAGTACTTC. This translates into CSAGGEETQYF.

The gene calls are TRBV7-9 and TRBJ2-1; 9 nucleotides agree with TRBD1. The germline V gene has CDR1 SEHNR and CDR2 FQNEAQ (reference sequence). The CDR3 has 15 residues. V lost 6 bases, J lost 4 bases, and 7 bases stayed unmatched. DNA for the CDR3: TGTGCCAGCAGAATAACAGGGGGCCCTTACAATGAGCAGTTCTTC. Translated, it gives CASRITGGPYNEQFF. Full variable domain (remainder filled in from reference TRBV7-9 and TRBJ2-1): DTGVSQNPRHKITKRGQNVTFRCDPISEHNRLYWYRQTLGQGPEFLTYFQNEAQLEKSRLLSDRFSAERPKGSFSTLEIQRTEQGDSAMYLCASRITGGPYNEQFFGPGTRLTVL.

The gene calls are TRBV4-3 and TRBJ2-2, with a weak D call TRBD1 (6 bases). Trimming removed 4 bases from V and 5 bases from J, with 17 bases in between. Germline CDR1 and CDR2: LGHNA and YSLEER. The CDR3 consists of 16 residues. The CDR3 bases are TGCGCCAGCAGCCCCATGGACAGCAGAAGAACCGGGGAGCTGTTTTTT. Encoded protein: CASSPMDSRRTGELFF.

The chain links TRBV9 to TRBJ2-5, with D possibly called TRBD1 or TRBD2 (5 bases each). CDR1 and CDR2 from the germline V gene are SGDLS and YYNGEE. This CDR3 spans 16 amino acids. The V end lost 4 bases, the J end lost 2 bases, and 18 bases lay between the germline ends. The CDR3 region is CASSLRRDPAQETQYF. In nucleotides, the CDR3 is TGTGCCAGCAGCCTCCGACGGGACCCCGCGCAAGAGACCCAGTACTTC.

This clone has a handful of counts. The CDR3 DNA follows: TGTGCCAGCAGTCCCAGGGTGGTAGAGACCCAGTACTTC. It encodes CASSPRVVETQYF. The chain links TRBV28 to TRBJ2-5, with D perhaps matching TRBD1 (5 bases). This CDR3 has 13 residues. Between the trimmed V and J ends, which lost 5 bases and 4 bases, there was a span of 11 bases. The germline V gene has CDR1 MDHEN and CDR2 SYDVKM.

V is TRBV29-1 and J is TRBJ1-5, with TRBD1 identical over 7 bases. V shed 7 bases and J 7 bases; nucleotides not matched to a gene: 13. Per the germline V gene, CDR1 is SQVTM and CDR2 is ANQGSEA. This CDR3 comprises 14 residues. This chain's CDR3 is CSAVITGAGQPQHF. Written as DNA, the CDR3 is TGCAGCGCCGTTATTACAGGGGCTGGGCAGCCCCAGCATTTT.

This clone was detected ten times or more. The chain recombines TRBV16 with TRBJ2-3; D is possibly TRBD2 (5 bases). The germline V and J ends were trimmed by 4 bases and 5 bases, with 16 bases remaining between them. The germline V gene encodes CDR1 KGHSY and CDR2 FQNENV. This CDR3 has 15 amino acids. The CDR3 loop is CASSRFRHREDTQYF. DNA for the CDR3: TGTGCCAGCAGCCGGTTTAGGCACCGGGAAGATACGCAGTATTTT.

Only a few counts were recorded for this clone. The chain employs TRBV7-2 and TRBJ2-3, with 7 bases lining up with TRBD1. After removal of 3 bases from V and 1 base from J, the junction contained 4 bases not matched to a gene. The length of the CDR3 is 15 residues. Germline V lookup: CDR1 SGHTA, CDR2 FQGNSA. The CDR3 spells CASSFYGQGTDTQYF. CDR3 nucleotide sequence: TGTGCCAGCAGCTTTTACGGACAGGGCACAGATACGCAGTATTTT.

This clone was observed a handful of times. The chain recombines TRBV28 with TRBJ1-1; D unclear. This CDR3 has 12 amino acids. V was trimmed by 6 bases and J by 5 bases, leaving 10 bases between them. The V gene's germline CDR1 is MDHEN and CDR2 SYDVKM. The CDR3 DNA sequence: TGTGCCAGCAGGCTGGCTGGAACTGAAGCTTTCTTT. It is translated as CASRLAGTEAFF. Looking up the rest from reference TRBV28 and TRBJ1-1 gives the full variable domain: DVKVTQSSRYLVKRTGEKVFLECVQDMDHENMFWYRQDPGLGLRLIYFSYDVKMKEKGDIPEGYSVSREKKERFSLILESASTNQTSMYLCASRLAGTEAFFGQGTRLTVV.

The chain employs TRBV7-9 and TRBJ1-5, with D tentatively TRBD1 (5 bases). V lost 3 bases, J lost 4 bases, and 16 bases lay in between. The CDR3 is 16 amino acids. Germline CDR1 is SEHNR and CDR2 is FQNEAQ (reference sequence). The CDR3 region is CASSFGHRRENQPQHF. The CDR3 DNA follows: TGTGCCAGCAGCTTTGGGCACAGGCGCGAAAATCAGCCCCAGCATTTT.

This rearrangement joins TRBV7-9 to TRBJ1-2; D may be TRBD1 (6 bases). Looked up from germline, CDR1 is SEHNR and CDR2 is FQNEAQ (reference sequence). With 1 base removed from V and 6 bases from J, the gap between germline ends came to 18 bases. The CDR3 extends over 16 amino acids. This chain's CDR3 is CASSLEGLRGRNGYTF. The DNA of the CDR3 is TGTGCCAGCAGCTTAGAAGGGTTACGGGGGCGAAATGGCTACACCTTC.